One and the same sample provided the 10 T cell receptor beta chains below, sequenced in a study of graft-versus-host responses after intestinal transplantation. Which antigens these TCRs recognize remains unknown. The data were produced by immunoSEQ multiplex PCR, yet TCRdb's version contains in-frame clones alone and is incomplete. In the table there are 84,000 or so clones, approximately 92% of which are singletons. Source: unstimulated CD8+ T cells sorted from spleen or lymph node cells, taken before transplant. The receptors were gathered from a human donor who was the organ donor for an intestinal transplant.

In its sample, this clone was seen once. The chain is built from TRBV29-1 and TRBJ1-2; 8 bases are shared with TRBD1. Germline-derived CDR1 and CDR2 are SQVTM and ANQGSEA. Trimming took 4 bases from V and 5 from J; bases not matched to a gene: 12. The CDR3 contains 15 residues. The CDR3 reads CSVVGVDRAWYGYTF. CDR3 nucleotides: TGCAGCGTTGTTGGTGTGGACAGGGCTTGGTATGGCTACACCTTC. Drawing the rest from reference TRBV29-1 and TRBJ1-2, the complete variable domain is SAVISQKPSRDICQRGTSLTIQCQVDSQVTMMFWYRQQPGQSLTLIATANQGSEATYESGFVIDKFPISRPNLTFSTLTVSNMSPEDSSIYLCSVVGVDRAWYGYTFGSGTRLTVV.

V is TRBV19 and J is TRBJ2-7, with D perhaps matching TRBD2 (6 bases). V was trimmed by 5 bases and J by 1 base, leaving 12 bases between them. Germline V gene sequence: CDR1 LNHDA, CDR2 SQIVND (reference sequence). The CDR3 runs to 14 residues. The CDR3 is CASSFGTASYEQYF. In nucleotides, the CDR3 is TGTGCCAGTAGTTTCGGGACTGCATCCTACGAGCAGTACTTC.

The chain links TRBV20-1 to TRBJ1-1; TRBD1 is a possible D gene (5 bases). CDR1 DFQATT and CDR2 SNEGSKA come from the germline V gene (reference sequence). The CDR3 totals 11 residues. Trimming cost V 4 bases and J 5 bases, with 8 bases left between them. CDR3 DNA sequence: TGCAGTGCTAAGGGGATTACTGAAGCTTTCTTT. This translates into CSAKGITEAFF.

The chain is built from TRBV10-3 and TRBJ1-2; D not certain. The CDR3 loop spans 13 amino acids. Per germline, CDR1 ENHRY and CDR2 SYGVKD. Trimming removed 6 bases at V and 1 base at J, with 9 bases between. The CDR3 loop reads CAIRLSLNYGYTF. DNA for the CDR3: TGTGCCATCAGGCTATCACTTAACTATGGCTACACCTTC.

The chain combines TRBV5-1 with TRBJ2-6; 7 bases fit TRBD1. The junction had 1 base not matched to a gene; V was cut back by 5 bases and J by 2 bases. This CDR3 has 14 amino acids. Germline values: CDR1 SGHRS, CDR2 YFSETQ. CDR3 loop: CASRQGTGANVLTF. The CDR3 nucleotides are TGCGCCAGCAGACAGGGGACTGGGGCCAACGTCCTGACTTTC.

This clone was counted a single time. The V and J genes are TRBV11-2 and TRBJ2-5, with TRBD2 as a possible D gene (6 bases). V dropped 4 bases and J dropped 5 bases, with 29 bases sitting between them. Germline V gene lookup returns CDR1 SGHAT and CDR2 FQNNGV. This CDR3 has 19 amino acids. The CDR3 protein is CASSSPLGGNPIIEETQYF. CDR3 sequence (DNA): TGTGCCAGCAGCTCCCCCTTGGGCGGGAACCCCATAATAGAGGAGACCCAGTACTTC. The whole variable domain, filled in from reference TRBV11-2 and TRBJ2-5, reads EAGVAQSPRYKIIEKRQSVAFWCNPISGHATLYWYQQILGQGPKLLIQFQNNGVVDDSQLPKDRFSAERLKGVDSTLKIQPAKLEDSAVYLCASSSPLGGNPIIEETQYFGPGTRLLVL.

This rearrangement joins TRBV27 to TRBJ2-2; possible D gene TRBD2, 5 bases. Germline loops: CDR1 MNHEY, CDR2 SMNVEV (reference sequence). The V gene lost 5 bases and the J gene lost 2 bases, with 9 bases spanning the gap. The CDR3 has 14 residues. The CDR3 DNA sequence: TGTGCCAGCAGTATCGGACTTAACACCGGGGAGCTGTTTTTT. The encoded protein is CASSIGLNTGELFF.

The chain employs TRBV5-8 and TRBJ2-5, with D tentatively TRBD2 (6 bases). The CDR3 spans 14 residues. Germline assignment: CDR1 SGHTS and CDR2 YDEGEE. Trimming took off 1 base at V and 5 bases at J, with 12 bases between the two ends. For the CDR3, the DNA is TGTGCCAGCAGCTTGTCGGGGGTCCAGGAGACCCAGTACTTC. Its translation is CASSLSGVQETQYF.

The chain recombines TRBV11-2 with TRBJ2-7, with no clear D. Germline CDR1 reads SGHAT; CDR2 reads FQNNGV. The CDR3 is 12 amino acids. Trimming removed 0 bases at V and 3 bases at J, with 3 bases between. CDR3 DNA: TGTGCCAGCAGCTTAGACTTCTACGAGCAGTACTTC. Encoded protein: CASSLDFYEQYF.

The chain uses TRBV6-1 and TRBJ1-6; TRBD1 aligns across 7 bases. V lost 2 bases to trimming and J lost 7 bases; unmatched junction nucleotides: 8. In germline, CDR1 is MNHNS, CDR2 SASEGT. The CDR3 extends over 16 amino acids. The CDR3 region has the DNA TGTGCCAGCAGTGAAACTCCGGGACAGTGGAATTCACCCCTCCACTTT. Its protein product is CASSETPGQWNSPLHF.